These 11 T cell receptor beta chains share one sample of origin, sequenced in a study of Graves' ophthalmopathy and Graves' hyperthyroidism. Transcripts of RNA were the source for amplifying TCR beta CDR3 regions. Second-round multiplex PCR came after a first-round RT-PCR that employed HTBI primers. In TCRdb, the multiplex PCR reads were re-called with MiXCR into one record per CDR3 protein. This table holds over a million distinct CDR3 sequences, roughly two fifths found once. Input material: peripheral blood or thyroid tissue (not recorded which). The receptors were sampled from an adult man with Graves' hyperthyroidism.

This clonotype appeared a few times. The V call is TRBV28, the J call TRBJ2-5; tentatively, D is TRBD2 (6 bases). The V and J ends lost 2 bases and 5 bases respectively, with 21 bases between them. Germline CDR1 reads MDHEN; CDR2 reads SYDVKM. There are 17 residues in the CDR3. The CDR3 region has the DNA TGTGCCAGCAGTTTACGACTAGGAAAGGGCCAAAGGGAGACCCAGTACTTC. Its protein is CASSLRLGKGQRETQYF.

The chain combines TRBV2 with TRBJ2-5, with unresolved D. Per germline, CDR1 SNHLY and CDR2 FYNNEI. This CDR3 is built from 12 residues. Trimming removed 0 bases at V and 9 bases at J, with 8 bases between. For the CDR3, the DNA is TGTGCCAGCAGTGAAGCCCTTCAGCCCCAGTACTTC. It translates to CASSEALQPQYF.

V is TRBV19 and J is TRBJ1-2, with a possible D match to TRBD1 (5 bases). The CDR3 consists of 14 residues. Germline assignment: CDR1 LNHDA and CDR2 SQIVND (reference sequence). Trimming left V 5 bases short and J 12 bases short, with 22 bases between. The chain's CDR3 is CASSGPRQRSGNTF. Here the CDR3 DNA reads TGTGCCAGTAGTGGCCCTCGACAGCGCTCTGGAAACACCTTC.

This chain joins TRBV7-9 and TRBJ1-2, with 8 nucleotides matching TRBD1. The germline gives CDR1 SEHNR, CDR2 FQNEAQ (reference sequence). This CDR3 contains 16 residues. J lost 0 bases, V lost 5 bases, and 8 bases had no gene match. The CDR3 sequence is CASSRGQGEANYGYTF. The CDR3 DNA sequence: TGTGCCAGCAGCCGAGGACAGGGAGAGGCTAACTATGGCTACACCTTC.

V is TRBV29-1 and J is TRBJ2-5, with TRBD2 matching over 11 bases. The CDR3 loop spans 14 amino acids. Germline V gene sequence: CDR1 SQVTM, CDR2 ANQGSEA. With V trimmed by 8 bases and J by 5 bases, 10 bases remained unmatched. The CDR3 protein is CSTAGLADWETQYF. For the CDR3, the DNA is TGCAGCACTGCGGGACTAGCGGACTGGGAGACCCAGTACTTC.

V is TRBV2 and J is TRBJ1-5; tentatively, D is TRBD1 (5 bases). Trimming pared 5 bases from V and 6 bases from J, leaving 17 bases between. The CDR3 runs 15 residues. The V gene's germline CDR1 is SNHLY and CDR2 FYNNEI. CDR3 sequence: CASSFSGGGFQPQHF. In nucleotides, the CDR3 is TGTGCCAGCAGTTTTTCGGGGGGAGGATTTCAGCCCCAGCATTTT.

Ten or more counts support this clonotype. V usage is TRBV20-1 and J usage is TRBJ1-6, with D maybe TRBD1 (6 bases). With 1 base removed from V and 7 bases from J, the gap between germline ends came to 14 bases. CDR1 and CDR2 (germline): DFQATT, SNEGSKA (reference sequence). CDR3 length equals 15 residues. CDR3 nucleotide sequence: TGCAGTGCTAGAGTAGGGGGAGCTGCCAATTCACCCCTCCACTTT. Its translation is CSARVGGAANSPLHF.

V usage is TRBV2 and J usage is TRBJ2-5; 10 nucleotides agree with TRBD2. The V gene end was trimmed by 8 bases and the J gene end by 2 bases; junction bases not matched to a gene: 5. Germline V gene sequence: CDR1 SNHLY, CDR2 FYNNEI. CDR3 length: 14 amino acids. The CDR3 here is CASGLAVTQETQYF. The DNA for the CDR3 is TGTGCCAGCGGACTAGCGGTTACTCAAGAGACCCAGTACTTC.

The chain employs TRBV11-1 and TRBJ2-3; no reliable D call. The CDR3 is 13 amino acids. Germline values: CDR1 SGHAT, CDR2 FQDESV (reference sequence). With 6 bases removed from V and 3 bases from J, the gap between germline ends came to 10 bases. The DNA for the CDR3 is TGTGCCAGCAGACCGGACGTGACAGATACGCAGTATTTT. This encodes CASRPDVTDTQYF.

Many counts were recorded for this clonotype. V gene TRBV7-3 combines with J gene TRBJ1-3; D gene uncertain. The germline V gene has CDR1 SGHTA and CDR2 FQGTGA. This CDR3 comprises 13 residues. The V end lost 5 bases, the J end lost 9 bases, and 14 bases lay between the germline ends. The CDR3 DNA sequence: TGTGCCAGCAGCCCGCCCGGCAGTCGCACCATATATTTT. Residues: CASSPPGSRTIYF. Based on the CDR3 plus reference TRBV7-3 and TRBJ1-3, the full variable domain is GAGVSQTPSNKVTEKGKYVELRCDPISGHTALYWYRQSLGQGPEFLIYFQGTGAADDSGLPNDRFFAVRPEGSVSTLKIQRTERGDSAVYLCASSPPGSRTIYFGEGSWLTVV.

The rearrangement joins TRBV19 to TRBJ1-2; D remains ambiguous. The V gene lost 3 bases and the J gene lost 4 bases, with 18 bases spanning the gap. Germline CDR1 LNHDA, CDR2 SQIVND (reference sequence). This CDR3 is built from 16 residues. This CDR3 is CASSILAASDLYGYTF. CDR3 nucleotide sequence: TGTGCCAGTAGTATCTTGGCAGCTTCAGACCTCTATGGCTACACCTTC.